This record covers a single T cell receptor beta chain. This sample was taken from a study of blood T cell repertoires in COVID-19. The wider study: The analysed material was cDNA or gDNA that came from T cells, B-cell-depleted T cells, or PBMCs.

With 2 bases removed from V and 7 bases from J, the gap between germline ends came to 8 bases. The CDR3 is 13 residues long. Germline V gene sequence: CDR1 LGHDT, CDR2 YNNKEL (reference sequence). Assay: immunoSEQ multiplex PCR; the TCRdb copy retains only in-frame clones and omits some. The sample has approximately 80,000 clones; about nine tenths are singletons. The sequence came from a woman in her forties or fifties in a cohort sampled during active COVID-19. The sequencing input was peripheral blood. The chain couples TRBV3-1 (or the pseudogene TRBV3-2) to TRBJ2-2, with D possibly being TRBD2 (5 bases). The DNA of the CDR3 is TGTGCCAGCAGCCAAAGGGCGGGCGGGGAGCTGTTTTTT. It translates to CASSQRAGGELFF.